This T cell receptor (beta chain) was sequenced for a study of blood T cells in healthy people across ages. A second PCR, run for about 7 to 11 cycles, used a sample-barcoded 5' primer plus a J-beta primer mix. In TCRdb, the 5' RACE reads were re-called with MiXCR into one record per CDR3 protein. The sample includes approximately 730,000 distinct CDR3 sequences, roughly 50% of them seen just once. Germline V CDR1 and CDR2: SQVTM, ANQGSEA. The CDR3 is made up of 12 amino acids. V lost 3 bases, J lost 6 bases, and 10 bases lay in between. Specimen: blood. The sequence was obtained from a man aged 80 or over in good health. The chain combines TRBV29-1 with TRBJ2-3; maybe TRBD2 (6 bases). CDR3 sequence reads: CSVDGGADTQYF. The CDR3 nucleotides are TGCAGCGTTGATGGAGGGGCGGATACGCAGTATTTT.